The present T cell receptor beta chain was sequenced within a study of blood T cell repertoires in COVID-19. Whole-study context: Italy, Spain and the United States were the sources of the convalescent and acute COVID-19 samples. Nucleic acid was either cDNA or gDNA, and it came from T cells, B-cell-depleted T cells, or PBMCs.

V was cut by 5 bases and J by 5 bases, with 9 bases left in between. Germline V lookup: CDR1 MNHNY, CDR2 SVGAGI (reference sequence). This CDR3 region has 12 residues. As processed by the authors: Reference gene primer amplification gave nucleated cell count estimates. Sequencing was performed with immunoSEQ multiplex PCR; in TCRdb, only in-frame clones are kept and a portion is missing. For V, J and clone size, that table is used; D and trimming come from the DNA. The sample lists under 200,000 clones, approximately 85% occurring once. This sequence was found in a man aged 60 to 75 who had recovered from COVID-19. Sequenced sample: peripheral blood. The chain links TRBV6-6 to TRBJ1-1; no definite D call. The CDR3 bases are TGTGCCAGCAGTCCACTCAGGACTGAAGCTTTCTTT. Amino acid sequence: CASSPLRTEAFF.